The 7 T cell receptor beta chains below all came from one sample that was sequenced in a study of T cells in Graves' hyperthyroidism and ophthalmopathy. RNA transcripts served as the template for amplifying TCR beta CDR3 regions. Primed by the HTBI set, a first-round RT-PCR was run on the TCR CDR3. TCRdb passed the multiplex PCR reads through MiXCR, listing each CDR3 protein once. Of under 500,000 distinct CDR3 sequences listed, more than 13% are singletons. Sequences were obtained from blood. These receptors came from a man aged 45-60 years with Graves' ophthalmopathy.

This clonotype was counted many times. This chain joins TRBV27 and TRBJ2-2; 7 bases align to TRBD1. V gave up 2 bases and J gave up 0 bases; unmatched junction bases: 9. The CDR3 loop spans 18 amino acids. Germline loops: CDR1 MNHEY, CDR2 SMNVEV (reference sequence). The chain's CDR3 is CASSLRGDRVTNTGELFF. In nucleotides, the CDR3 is TGTGCCAGCAGTTTAAGAGGAGACAGGGTAACGAACACCGGGGAGCTGTTTTTT.

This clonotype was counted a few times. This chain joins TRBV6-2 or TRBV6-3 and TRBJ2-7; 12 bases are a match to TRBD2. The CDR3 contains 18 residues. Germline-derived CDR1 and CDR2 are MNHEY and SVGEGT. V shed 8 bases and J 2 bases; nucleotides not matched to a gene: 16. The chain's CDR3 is CASPESTSGGGLTYEQYF. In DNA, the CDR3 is TGTGCCAGCCCCGAGTCGACTAGCGGGGGAGGATTGACCTACGAGCAGTACTTC.

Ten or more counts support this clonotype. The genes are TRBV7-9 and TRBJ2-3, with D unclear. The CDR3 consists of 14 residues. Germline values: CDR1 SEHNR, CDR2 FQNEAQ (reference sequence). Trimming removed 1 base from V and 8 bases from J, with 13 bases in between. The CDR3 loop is CASSLEGGWSTQYF. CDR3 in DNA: TGTGCCAGCAGCTTAGAAGGCGGTTGGAGTACGCAGTATTTT.

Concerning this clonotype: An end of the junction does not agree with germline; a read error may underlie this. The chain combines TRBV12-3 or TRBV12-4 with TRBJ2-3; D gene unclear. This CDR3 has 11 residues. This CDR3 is CASRSTDTQCF. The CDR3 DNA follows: TGTGCCAGCAGAAGCACAGATACGCAGTGTTTT.

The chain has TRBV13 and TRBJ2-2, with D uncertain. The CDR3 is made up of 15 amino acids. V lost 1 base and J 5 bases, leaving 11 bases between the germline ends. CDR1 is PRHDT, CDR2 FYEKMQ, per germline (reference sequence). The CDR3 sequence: CASSLAWERTGELFF. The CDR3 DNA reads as TGTGCCAGCAGCTTAGCGTGGGAACGTACCGGGGAGCTGTTTTTT.

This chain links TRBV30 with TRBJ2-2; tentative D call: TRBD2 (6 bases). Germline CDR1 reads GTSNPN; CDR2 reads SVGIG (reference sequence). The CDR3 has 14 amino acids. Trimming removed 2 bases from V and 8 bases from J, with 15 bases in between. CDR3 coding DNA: TGTGCCTGGAGTACCGGACTACCTCCAGGGGAGCTGTTTTTT. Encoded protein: CAWSTGLPPGELFF. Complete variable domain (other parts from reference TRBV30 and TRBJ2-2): SQTIHQWPATLVQPVGSPLSLECTVEGTSNPNLYWYRQAAGRGLQLLFYSVGIGQISSEVPQNLSASRPQDRQFILSSKKLLLSDSGFYLCAWSTGLPPGELFFGEGSRLTVL.

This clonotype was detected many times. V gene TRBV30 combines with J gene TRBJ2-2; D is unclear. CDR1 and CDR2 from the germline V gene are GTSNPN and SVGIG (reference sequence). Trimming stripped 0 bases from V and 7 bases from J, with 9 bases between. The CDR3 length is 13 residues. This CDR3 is CAWSVSVGGELFF. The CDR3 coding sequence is TGTGCCTGGAGTGTATCGGTAGGCGGGGAGCTGTTTTTT.